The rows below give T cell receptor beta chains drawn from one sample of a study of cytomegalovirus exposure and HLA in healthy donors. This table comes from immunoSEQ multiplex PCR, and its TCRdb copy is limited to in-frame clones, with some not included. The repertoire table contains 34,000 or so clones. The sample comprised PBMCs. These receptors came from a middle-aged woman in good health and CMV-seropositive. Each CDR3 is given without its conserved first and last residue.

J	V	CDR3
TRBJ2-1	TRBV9	ASSVGAGARGVGEQF
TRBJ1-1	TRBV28	ASSPGTPNTEAF
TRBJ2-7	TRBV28	ASSFPNRGYEQY
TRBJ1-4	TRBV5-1	ASSLDGSNEKLF
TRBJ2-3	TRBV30	AWSGGGTNTDTQY
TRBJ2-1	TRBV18	ASSPPGGGALYNEQF
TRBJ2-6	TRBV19	ASSTQGISGANVLT
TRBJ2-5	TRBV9	ASSADGRGRETQY
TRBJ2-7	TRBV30	AWSVSRGPYEQY
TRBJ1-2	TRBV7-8	ASSPISGQGATGYT
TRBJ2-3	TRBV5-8	ASSFSGSTDTQY
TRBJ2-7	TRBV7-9	ASSSGTTYTGGFPYEQY
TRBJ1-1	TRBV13	ASSSDRGNTEAF
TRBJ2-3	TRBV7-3	ASSSSGAITDTQY
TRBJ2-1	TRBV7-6	ASSLDRVRDEQF
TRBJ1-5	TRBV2	ASSGQVDQPQH
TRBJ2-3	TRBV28	ASSLIGRTIRDTQY
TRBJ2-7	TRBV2	ASSERGGKY
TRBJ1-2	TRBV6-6	ASSWGGAGDYGYT
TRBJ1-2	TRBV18	ASSNGQGAGGYT
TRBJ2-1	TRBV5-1	ASSLTGLAGEDEQF
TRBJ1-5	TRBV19	ASSKQTGNANQPQH
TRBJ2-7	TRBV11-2	ASTVATGGHEQY
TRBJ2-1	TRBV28	ASSLFAGPNEQF
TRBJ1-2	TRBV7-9	ASSLALSGQGHYGYT
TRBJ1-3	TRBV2	ASSLGGAGNTIY
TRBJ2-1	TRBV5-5	ASSSGTSGRNEQF
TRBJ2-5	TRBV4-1	ASSQASGKETQY
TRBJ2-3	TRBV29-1	SARTSGSTDTQY
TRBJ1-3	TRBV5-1	ASKTGFSGNTIY
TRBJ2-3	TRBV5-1	ASSLEQGWTDTQY
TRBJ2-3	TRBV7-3	ASSLGASGSRSTDTQY
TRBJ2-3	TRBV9	ASSTSGGALAITDTQY
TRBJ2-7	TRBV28	ASTPTSVSSYEQY
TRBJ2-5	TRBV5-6	ASSLGSPGVETQY
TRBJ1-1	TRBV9	ASSVTGQTGGAEAF
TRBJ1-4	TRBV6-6	ASSLRGSGEKLF
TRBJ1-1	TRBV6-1	ASNDRSSNTEAF
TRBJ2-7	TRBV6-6	ASRAGTELFSYEQY
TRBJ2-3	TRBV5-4	ASSPAGPTDTQY
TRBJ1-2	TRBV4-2	ASSQDSGGGSYGYT
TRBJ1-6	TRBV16	ASSQSRGASSPLH
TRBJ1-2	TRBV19	ASSGTAVTPYGYT
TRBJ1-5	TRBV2	ASSGVGQGLSSNQPQH
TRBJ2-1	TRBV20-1	SARIPQGQF